The text below deals with one TCR beta chain. What it recognizes is unknown. The sample carries other DNA sequences with the same CDR3. The data were taken from a study of cytomegalovirus exposure and HLA in healthy donors. Overall study findings and caveats: In most subjects, TCR beta sequences reportedly gave accurate predictions of HLA-A and HLA-B alleles. The study flagged some 170 TCR beta chains as cytomegalovirus-associated. A later analysis reportedly found fewer N-insertions in an Asian-associated ancestry cluster than the roughly 680-donor mean.

The V end was cut by 3 bases, the J end by 1 base, with 7 bases between. CDR3 length: 14 residues. CDR1 is MNHEY, CDR2 SMNVEV, per germline (reference sequence). The PCR used 60 Vbeta and 13 Jbeta primers. Produced via immunoSEQ multiplex PCR; TCRdb's table is partial and in-frame only. Of 150,000 to 200,000 clones listed, 75% to 85% are singletons. The receptor comes from a woman aged 18-35 years in good health and CMV-seropositive. The chain links TRBV27 to TRBJ1-5; D perhaps matches TRBD1 (5 bases). The specimen sequenced was PBMCs. CDR3 sequence: CASSLQGSNQPQHF. DNA of the CDR3: TGTGCCAGCAGTTTGCAGGGAAGCAATCAGCCCCAGCATTTT.